The clone carrying this TCR beta chain was found many times. Its antigen is unknown. Making the TCR beta libraries involved quantitative 5'-RACE with molecular barcodes. TCRdb reprocessed the 5' RACE reads via MiXCR and lists one record per CDR3 protein. The sample has roughly 670,000 distinct CDR3 sequences, 15% to 20% seen once; the top ten hold around 19%. This CDR3 region has 13 residues. Per the germline V gene, CDR1 is SQVTM and CDR2 is ANQGSEA. Trimming pared 7 bases from V and 0 bases from J, leaving 10 bases between. The data belong to a study of CD8 T cells in ankylosing spondylitis. Study-wide findings and caveats: Some of these motif variants have turned up before, in reports on reactive arthritis synovial fluid and blood. Significant enrichment of disease-linked clones was reportedly seen in matched ankylosing spondylitis synovial fluid. Roughly eight highly homologous variants made up a TCR beta motif, and this motif appeared characteristic of ankylosing spondylitis blood.

Sequenced material: blood, either unsorted or a sorted T cell fraction (not recorded which). This clonotype was sampled from a male donor with ankylosing spondylitis. The chain employs TRBV29-1 and TRBJ2-4; no firm D call. The CDR3: CSGATLAKNIQYF. The CDR3, as DNA: TGCAGCGGGGCGACCCTAGCCAAAAACATTCAGTACTTC.